These 30 T cell receptor beta chains were sequenced from one sample in a study of shared clonotypes between healthy human individuals. This table comes from immunoSEQ multiplex PCR, and its TCRdb copy is limited to in-frame clones, with some not included. Of millions of clones listed, roughly nine tenths are singletons. Sequencing input: naive CD4+ T cells sorted from blood. Subset specified: CD45RA+ positively selected. These receptors originate from a man younger than 35 in good health.

This chain uses TRBV19 with TRBJ2-7, with D tentatively TRBD1 (5 bases). The CDR3 runs 15 residues. The V end lost 3 bases, the J end lost 2 bases, and 14 bases lay between the germline ends. The germline gives CDR1 LNHDA, CDR2 SQIVND (reference sequence). CDR3 coding DNA: TGTGCCAGTAGTATTGGGGCAGCAACAACCTACGAGCAGTACTTC. Its translation: CASSIGAATTYEQYF.

Worth noting for this clone: Different DNA sequences within this sample yield the same CDR3. V is TRBV7-8 and J is TRBJ2-5; TRBD2 matches at 8 bases. The CDR3 spans 16 residues. The trim removed 3 bases at V and 3 bases at J, leaving 9 bases unmatched. Per germline, CDR1 SGHVS and CDR2 FQNEAQ. Here the CDR3 DNA reads TGTGCCAGCAGCTTGGCGGGTACTAGCGGAAAAGAGACCCAGTACTTC. Encoded protein: CASSLAGTSGKETQYF. Complete variable domain (other parts from reference TRBV7-8 and TRBJ2-5): GAGVSQSPRYKVAKRGQDVALRCDPISGHVSLFWYQQALGQGPEFLTYFQNEAQLDKSGLPSDRFFAERPEGSVSTLKIQRTQQEDSAVYLCASSLAGTSGKETQYFGPGTRLLVL.

The genes are TRBV7-6 and TRBJ2-7; TRBD1 matches 9 bases. V was clipped by 5 bases and J by 0 bases; unmatched bases: 8. The CDR3 spans 16 residues. Germline CDR1 is SGHVS and CDR2 is FNYEAQ. CDR3 loop: CASSPLRTGDSYEQYF. The CDR3, as DNA: TGTGCCAGCAGCCCTCTCAGGACAGGGGACTCCTACGAGCAGTACTTC.

J is TRBJ2-4 and V is TRBV19; TRBD1 matches at 7 bases. With V trimmed by 10 bases and J by 3 bases, 18 bases remained unmatched. Per germline, CDR1 LNHDA and CDR2 SQIVND (reference sequence). The CDR3 is made up of 17 amino acids. CDR3 nucleotide sequence: TGTGCCACACGGGACAGAAGGGGTGCCGCGAACAAAAACATTCAGTACTTC. It yields the protein CATRDRRGAANKNIQYF.

The CDR3 DNA sequence: TGTGCCAGCAGACGAAGTGGTAATGAGCAGTTCTTC. Amino acid sequence: CASRRSGNEQFF. This chain connects TRBV6-5 to TRBJ2-1, with D unresolved. The CDR3 covers 12 residues. V was shortened by 6 bases and J by 7 bases, with 10 bases between the two germline ends. Germline V CDR1 and CDR2: MNHEY, SVGAGI.

This chain connects TRBV7-9 to TRBJ2-7, with D possibly being TRBD1 (5 bases). From germline, CDR1 is SEHNR and CDR2 FQNEAQ (reference sequence). Trimming cost V 5 bases and J 7 bases, with 12 bases left between them. The CDR3 extends over 12 amino acids. This CDR3 reads CASSIQAGEQYF. The DNA for the CDR3 is TGTGCCAGCAGCATCCAAGCAGGGGAGCAGTACTTC.

The rearrangement uses TRBV6-5 and TRBJ1-2, with 8 bases that match TRBD1. This CDR3 has 14 residues. Trimming took 6 bases from V and 6 from J; bases not matched to a gene: 9. CDR1 is MNHEY and CDR2 is SVGAGI in the germline V gene. As DNA, the CDR3 is TGTGCCAGCAGAATAGCGCAGGGGGCAAATGGCTACACCTTC. Protein: CASRIAQGANGYTF.

V is TRBV9 and J is TRBJ2-6; TRBD1 is a possible D gene (6 bases). The germline V gene has CDR1 SGDLS and CDR2 YYNGEE. The CDR3 is made up of 15 amino acids. Trimming removed 6 bases at V and 0 bases at J, with 10 bases between. CDR3 amino acids: CASTLQGSGANVLTF. The DNA for the CDR3 is TGTGCCAGCACCCTACAGGGCTCTGGGGCCAACGTCCTGACTTTC.

The chain employs TRBV6-5 and TRBJ2-5, with TRBD2 matching over 8 bases. Germline V gene data show CDR1 as MNHEY and CDR2 as SVGAGI. The V gene end was trimmed by 0 bases and the J gene end by 5 bases; junction bases not matched to a gene: 8. The CDR3 covers 16 residues. The CDR3 DNA reads as TGTGCCAGCAGTTACTCCGTCACGGGGGGGCCCGAGACCCAGTACTTC. Translating it yields CASSYSVTGGPETQYF.

This sequence joins TRBV11-2 and TRBJ2-1, with D possibly matching TRBD2 (6 bases). In germline, CDR1 is SGHAT, CDR2 FQNNGV. This CDR3 is 13 amino acids long. The V and J ends lost 5 bases and 8 bases respectively, with 13 bases between them. The CDR3 DNA follows: TGTGCCAGCAGCACCCGACTAGGCCATGAGCAGTTCTTC. The encoded protein is CASSTRLGHEQFF. Together with reference TRBV11-2 and TRBJ2-1, the CDR3 gives the full variable domain: EAGVAQSPRYKIIEKRQSVAFWCNPISGHATLYWYQQILGQGPKLLIQFQNNGVVDDSQLPKDRFSAERLKGVDSTLKIQPAKLEDSAVYLCASSTRLGHEQFFGPGTRLTVL.

This chain uses TRBV30 with TRBJ1-1, with D maybe TRBD1 (5 bases). The V gene's germline CDR1 is GTSNPN and CDR2 SVGIG (reference sequence). The ends were cut back, 2 bases at V and 8 bases at J, with 15 bases in the middle. The CDR3 spans 13 residues. CDR3: CAWSPGTPGEAFF. The DNA for the CDR3 is TGTGCCTGGAGTCCCGGGACTCCCGGAGAAGCTTTCTTT.

On this clone: The sample contains more than one DNA sequence encoding this CDR3. The genes are TRBV5-4 and TRBJ2-7, with 11 positions matching TRBD1. Germline V gene sequence: CDR1 SGHNT, CDR2 YYREEE (reference sequence). The CDR3 is 16 residues long. Unmatched junction bases numbered 7, after V lost 4 bases and J lost 1 base. The CDR3 loop reads CASSPPGQGASYEQYF. The CDR3, as DNA: TGTGCCAGCAGCCCGCCCGGACAGGGGGCTTCCTACGAGCAGTACTTC.

V and J are TRBV19 and TRBJ1-5, with 8 bases that match TRBD1. The CDR3 is 14 residues long. The trim removed 6 bases at V and 4 bases at J, leaving 5 bases unmatched. The germline gives CDR1 LNHDA, CDR2 SQIVND (reference sequence). Written as DNA, the CDR3 is TGTGCCAGTAGGCCTGACAGGGGAAATCAGCCCCAGCATTTT. Protein product: CASRPDRGNQPQHF.

This clone appeared once. The chain couples TRBV4-2 to TRBJ2-7; D is ambiguous. Germline V lookup: CDR1 LGHNA, CDR2 YNFKEQ. The CDR3 totals 15 residues. V lost 0 bases to trimming and J lost 4 bases, with 13 bases between them. The CDR3 sequence: CASSQDKGPWYEQYF. CDR3 in DNA: TGTGCCAGCAGCCAAGATAAAGGACCGTGGTACGAGCAGTACTTC.

The V and J genes are TRBV6-5 and TRBJ1-3; D not resolved. Deletions cut 5 bases from V and 4 bases from J, with 9 bases between. The length of the CDR3 is 13 residues. Germline values: CDR1 MNHEY, CDR2 SVGAGI. This chain's CDR3 is CASSRQGGNTIYF. CDR3 bases: TGTGCCAGCAGTCGGCAAGGGGGAAACACCATATATTTT.

The chain links TRBV10-3 to TRBJ2-2; TRBD1 is a possible D gene (5 bases). Trimming cost V 7 bases and J 1 base, with 10 bases left between them. The CDR3 is 14 amino acids. The germline gives CDR1 ENHRY, CDR2 SYGVKD. The CDR3 sequence: CAINGAGNTGELFF. The CDR3 bases are TGTGCCATCAATGGGGCAGGGAACACCGGGGAGCTGTTTTTT.

Here the CDR3 DNA reads TGTGCCAGTAACCCTTCCCGCGGGGGCCAGGGGCCAACCGGGGAGCTGTTTTTT. Residues: CASNPSRGGQGPTGELFF. The V gene is TRBV19, the J gene TRBJ2-2, with D maybe TRBD2 (7 bases). Trimming removed 7 bases at V and 5 bases at J, with 26 bases between. The CDR3 covers 18 residues. CDR1 and CDR2 from the germline V gene are LNHDA and SQIVND (reference sequence).

The chain combines TRBV4-1 with TRBJ2-1, with 9 bases fitting TRBD1. The trim removed 1 base at V and 9 bases at J, leaving 4 bases unmatched. Germline loops: CDR1 MGHRA, CDR2 YSYEKL. The CDR3 sequence is 14 residues long. Here the CDR3 DNA reads TGCGCCAGCAGCCAAGCCGGGACAGGGATTGAGCAGTTCTTC. The encoded protein is CASSQAGTGIEQFF.

The chain joins TRBV14 to TRBJ1-6; D not resolved. The CDR3 consists of 15 residues. The germline gives CDR1 SGHDN, CDR2 FVKESK. V was cut by 0 bases and J by 7 bases, with 10 bases left in between. Here the CDR3 DNA reads TGTGCCAGCAGCCAAGATGGCTTACCCAATTCACCCCTCCACTTT. Its protein product is CASSQDGLPNSPLHF.

This clone was found once. The chain is built from TRBV2 and TRBJ2-2; D is unresolved. The germline CDR1 and CDR2 sequences are SNHLY and FYNNEI. CDR3 length equals 15 residues. With 8 bases removed from V and 4 bases from J, the gap between germline ends came to 17 bases. CDR3 DNA sequence: TGTGCCAGCGTTCGGGTTTTTGGGATCACCGGGGAGCTGTTTTTT. This translates into CASVRVFGITGELFF.

CDR3 in amino acids: CASSKGGSLETQYF. The CDR3 bases are TGTGCCAGCAGTAAAGGGGGATCGCTTGAGACCCAGTACTTC. This rearrangement joins TRBV6-1 to TRBJ2-5, with D tentatively TRBD1 (6 bases). Germline V gives CDR1 MNHNS, CDR2 SASEGT. The length of the CDR3 is 14 residues. Trimming left V 5 bases short and J 5 bases short, with 15 bases between.

As regards this clone: Within the sample, other DNA sequences also encode this same CDR3. The chain recombines TRBV28 with TRBJ1-2; unclear D gene. V was trimmed by 2 bases and J by 4 bases, leaving 5 bases between them. The CDR3 covers 12 residues. In germline, CDR1 is MDHEN, CDR2 SYDVKM. CDR3 nucleotide sequence: TGTGCCAGCAGTTTACTGGGCTATGGCTACACCTTC. It specifies CASSLLGYGYTF.

The V and J genes are TRBV6-5 and TRBJ2-1; 9 positions agree with TRBD2. With 0 bases clipped from V and 8 bases from J, the junction kept 5 bases outside the gene matches. Germline CDR1 MNHEY, CDR2 SVGAGI. CDR3 length equals 15 residues. The CDR3 is CASSYSGGGAYEQFF. In DNA, the CDR3 is TGTGCCAGCAGTTACTCAGGCGGGGGGGCGTATGAGCAGTTCTTC.

This sequence joins TRBV6-1 and TRBJ1-5, with D perhaps TRBD1 (5 bases). Germline lookup yields CDR1 MNHNS and CDR2 SASEGT. Trimming removed 4 bases from V and 0 bases from J, with 13 bases in between. This CDR3 is built from 16 residues. CDR3 region: CASSGGGSYSNQPQHF. The CDR3 DNA reads TGTGCCAGCAGTGGGGGCGGGTCTTATAGCAATCAGCCCCAGCATTTT.

V is TRBV10-3 and J is TRBJ1-3; 8 positions agree with TRBD1. The CDR3 covers 12 residues. Looked up from germline, CDR1 is ENHRY and CDR2 is SYGVKD. V lost 7 bases, J lost 4 bases, and 0 bases stayed unmatched. Here the CDR3 reads CAINRGGNTIYF. In DNA form, the CDR3 reads TGTGCCATCAACAGGGGGGGAAACACCATATATTTT.

This clone came up once. V gene TRBV7-9 combines with J gene TRBJ2-1; weak D call: TRBD1 (6 bases). The CDR3 runs to 14 residues. CDR1 and CDR2 (germline): SEHNR, FQNEAQ (reference sequence). Trimming took off 8 bases at V and 2 bases at J, with 13 bases between the two ends. CDR3 sequence: CASGQSETYNEQFF. The CDR3 DNA is TGTGCCAGCGGACAGTCGGAAACCTACAATGAGCAGTTCTTC.

This clone was counted a single time. This chain links TRBV30 with TRBJ2-5; weak D call: TRBD1 (6 bases). The CDR3 has 13 residues. Germline values: CDR1 GTSNPN, CDR2 SVGIG (reference sequence). V was clipped by 2 bases and J by 2 bases, with 9 bases between them. The CDR3 DNA follows: TGTGCCTGGAGTAGACAGGAACAAGAGACCCAGTACTTC. It translates to CAWSRQEQETQYF.

This chain uses TRBV5-1 with TRBJ1-5; D perhaps matches TRBD1 (6 bases). Per the germline V gene, CDR1 is SGHRS and CDR2 is YFSETQ. V was trimmed by 4 bases and J by 7 bases, leaving 12 bases between them. The CDR3 is 13 residues long. CDR3 sequence: CASSRGGQQPQHF. The CDR3 DNA reads as TGCGCCAGCAGCAGGGGGGGCCAACAGCCCCAGCATTTT.

V is TRBV30 and J is TRBJ1-3; the match to TRBD1 covers 7 bases. CDR1 and CDR2 (germline): GTSNPN, SVGIG (reference sequence). The CDR3 runs 16 residues. Trimming took 3 bases from V and 0 from J; bases not matched to a gene: 8. CDR3: CAWRGDSKASGNTIYF. As DNA, the CDR3 is TGTGCCTGGAGGGGGGACAGCAAGGCCTCTGGAAACACCATATATTTT. Based on the CDR3 plus reference TRBV30 and TRBJ1-3, the full variable domain is SQTIHQWPATLVQPVGSPLSLECTVEGTSNPNLYWYRQAAGRGLQLLFYSVGIGQISSEVPQNLSASRPQDRQFILSSKKLLLSDSGFYLCAWRGDSKASGNTIYFGEGSWLTVV.

The chain carries TRBV9 and TRBJ1-1, with D possibly matching TRBD1 (6 bases). The CDR3 runs to 15 residues. Germline loops: CDR1 SGDLS, CDR2 YYNGEE. Trimming removed 3 bases from V and 6 bases from J, with 18 bases in between. The CDR3 DNA is TGTGCCAGCAGCGCTTGGGCGGGGGGGCGCCCTGAAGCTTTCTTT. Translating gives CASSAWAGGRPEAFF.